This is a list of T cell receptor beta chains from one sample in a study of cytomegalovirus exposure and HLA in healthy donors. Profiled with immunoSEQ multiplex PCR; TCRdb holds only in-frame clones, not every one. The sample shows under 150,000 clones, around 80% of them seen only once. Sequenced sample: PBMCs. These receptors were taken from a man aged 50-59 years in good health and CMV-seronegative. CDR3s include the opening cysteine and the closing phenylalanine or tryptophan. D genes are given only for firm matches. Clone sizes are given selectively: once, few, many, or a class where the clone is expanded.

D gene	CDR3 length	V gene	J gene	clone size	CDR3 protein	CDR3 DNA
TRBD2	20	TRBV13	TRBJ2-1	.	CASSISGTSGGAGSYNEQFF	TGTGCCAGCAGCATTTCCGGGACTAGCGGGGGGGCAGGGTCCTACAATGAGCAGTTCTTC
.	14	TRBV18	TRBJ1-5	.	CASSQGVGNQPQHF	TGTGCCAGCTCACAGGGGGTAGGCAATCAGCCCCAGCATTTT
TRBD1	12	TRBV2	TRBJ2-5	.	CASRDRGETQYF	TGTGCCAGCCGTGACAGGGGAGAGACCCAGTACTTC
TRBD2	16	TRBV25-1	TRBJ2-3	.	CASRSRAGGLSDTQYF	TGTGCCAGCAGAAGCAGGGCGGGGGGGCTGTCGGATACGCAGTATTTT
TRBD1	16	TRBV7-2	TRBJ1-1	.	CASSRGTALVNTEAFF	TGTGCCAGCAGCCGGGGGACAGCTCTCGTGAACACTGAAGCTTTCTTT
.	14	TRBV5-1	TRBJ1-4	.	CASGAGGPNEKLFF	TGCGCCAGCGGAGCGGGGGGCCCTAATGAAAAACTGTTTTTT
TRBD1	18	TRBV4-3	TRBJ2-7	.	CASSQGVQDRYRSYEQYF	TGCGCCAGCAGCCAAGGGGTCCAGGACAGGTACCGATCCTACGAGCAGTACTTC
.	14	TRBV6-1	TRBJ1-5	.	CASENIHSNQPQHF	TGTGCCAGCGAAAACATCCATAGCAATCAGCCCCAGCATTTT
TRBD2	17	TRBV4-2	TRBJ2-2	.	CASSPGFSGGAEGELFF	TGTGCCAGCAGCCCGGGATTTAGCGGGGGGGCGGAGGGGGAGCTGTTTTTT
.	14	TRBV5-4	TRBJ2-1	.	CASSSTLASDEQFF	TGTGCCAGCAGCTCCACCCTAGCATCCGATGAGCAGTTCTTC
.	16	TRBV6-6	TRBJ1-2	.	CASSLLRPGANYGYTF	TGTGCCAGCAGTCTCCTTCGGCCGGGGGCTAACTATGGCTACACCTTC
.	11	TRBV19	TRBJ1-2	.	CASTDQGGYTF	TGTGCCAGTACGGATCAGGGGGGCTACACCTTC
TRBD2	16	TRBV5-4	TRBJ2-1	few	CASSFPGSGGDIEQFF	TGTGCCAGCAGCTTCCCGGGGAGCGGGGGGGATATAGAGCAGTTCTTC
TRBD2	15	TRBV15	TRBJ2-1	.	CATTAPGGSYNEQFF	TGTGCCACCACCGCGCCGGGGGGTTCCTACAATGAGCAGTTCTTC
TRBD1	14	TRBV6-1	TRBJ2-7	few	CASSPGQGYYEQYF	TGTGCCAGCAGTCCGGGACAGGGTTACTACGAGCAGTACTTC
TRBD2	15	TRBV18	TRBJ2-7	.	CASSVTSGGAYEQYF	TGTGCCAGCTCAGTCACTAGCGGGGGGGCCTACGAGCAGTACTTC
TRBD1	16	TRBV30	TRBJ1-5	.	CAWSVGPGQGIQPQHF	TGTGCCTGGAGTGTAGGACCGGGACAGGGGATCCAGCCCCAGCATTTT
TRBD1	15	TRBV7-2	TRBJ2-5	.	CASSLDAGGGQTQYF	TGTGCCAGCAGCTTAGATGCAGGGGGCGGACAGACCCAGTACTTC
.	15	TRBV9	TRBJ2-2	.	CASSVGQTNTGELFF	TGTGCCAGCAGCGTCGGACAAACGAACACCGGGGAGCTGTTTTTT
.	15	TRBV4-1	TRBJ1-2	.	CASSQGIPGSVGYTF	TGCGCCAGCAGCCAAGGAATACCAGGTTCTGTCGGCTACACCTTC
TRBD1	12	TRBV6-5	TRBJ1-2	few	CASSTGAGGYTF	TGTGCCAGCAGTACAGGGGCGGGGGGCTACACCTTC
TRBD2	15	TRBV7-2	TRBJ2-5	.	CASSLGASGEETQYF	TGTGCCAGCAGCTTAGGGGCTAGCGGGGAAGAGACCCAGTACTTC
.	19	TRBV5-3	TRBJ1-2	.	CARSLELWTATAVAYGYTF	TGTGCCAGAAGCTTGGAGCTCTGGACCGCGACGGCCGTAGCGTATGGCTACACCTTC
TRBD2	14	TRBV5-6	TRBJ2-3	.	CASSQTSGTDTQYF	TGTGCCAGCAGTCAAACTAGCGGGACAGATACGCAGTATTTT
TRBD1	13	TRBV19	TRBJ2-7	.	CASSPGQSYEQYF	TGTGCCAGTAGTCCGGGACAGAGCTACGAGCAGTACTTC
.	12	TRBV5-1	TRBJ2-1	once	CASSLSGNEQFF	TGCGCCAGCAGCTTGTCGGGGAATGAGCAGTTCTTC
.	14	TRBV5-5	TRBJ1-1	few	CASSPGHMNTEAFF	TGTGCCAGCAGCCCGGGACACATGAACACTGAAGCTTTCTTT
.	13	TRBV6-4	TRBJ1-1	.	CASSVEGDTEAFF	TGTGCCAGCAGTGTAGAGGGGGACACTGAAGCTTTCTTT
.	13	TRBV4-1	TRBJ1-1	.	CASSFQGGTEAFF	TGCGCCAGCAGCTTTCAGGGTGGCACTGAAGCTTTCTTT
.	15	TRBV5-1	TRBJ2-2	.	CASSFVQGNTGELFF	TGCGCCAGCAGCTTTGTGCAGGGGAACACCGGGGAGCTGTTTTTT
TRBD1	15	TRBV9	TRBJ1-2	.	CASSPGQGGNYGYTF	TGTGCCAGCAGCCCAGGACAGGGGGGTAACTATGGCTACACCTTC
.	18	TRBV21-1	TRBJ2-6	.	CASSRRDRRPRRANVLTF	TGTGCCAGCAGCCGCCGGGACAGGCGGCCGAGAAGGGCCAACGTCCTGACTTTC
.	14	TRBV2	TRBJ1-3	.	CASSVGQPGNTIYF	TGTGCCAGCAGTGTCGGACAGCCTGGAAACACCATATATTTT
.	15	TRBV7-9	TRBJ2-5	.	CASSLGGEGQETQYF	TGTGCCAGCAGCTTAGGGGGCGAAGGCCAAGAGACCCAGTACTTC
.	18	TRBV2	TRBJ2-5	.	CASSEPSLMARVEETQYF	TGTGCCAGCAGTGAACCCTCCCTGATGGCTAGAGTAGAGGAGACCCAGTACTTC
TRBD1	15	TRBV28	TRBJ1-2	.	CASRSRDRMSYGYTF	TGTGCCAGCAGGAGCCGGGACAGGATGAGCTATGGCTACACCTTC
TRBD2	14	TRBV30	TRBJ2-5	.	CAWSAGGTRETQYF	TGTGCCTGGAGTGCAGGAGGGACTAGGGAGACCCAGTACTTC
TRBD1	11	TRBV6-6	TRBJ1-2	.	CAGKTGDGYTF	TGTGCCGGCAAAACAGGGGATGGCTACACCTTC
.	16	TRBV4-3	TRBJ1-3	once	CASSQDQASSGNTIYF	TGCGCCAGCAGCCAAGATCAGGCCTCCTCTGGAAACACCATATATTTT
.	16	TRBV14	TRBJ2-7	.	CASSQDGGRISYEQYF	TGTGCCAGCAGCCAAGATGGGGGCAGAATTTCCTACGAGCAGTACTTC
.	13	TRBV19	TRBJ2-7	.	CASSIGRAYEQYF	TGTGCCAGTAGTATAGGGCGGGCCTACGAGCAGTACTTC
TRBD1	13	TRBV5-1	TRBJ1-1	.	CASSVDRATEAFF	TGCGCCAGCAGTGTGGACAGGGCGACTGAAGCTTTCTTT
.	13	TRBV30	TRBJ1-2	.	CAWGTPGVSGYTF	TGTGCCTGGGGTACCCCCGGGGTCTCTGGCTACACCTTC
TRBD1	16	TRBV6-5	TRBJ1-1	.	CASSYSWDSLNTEAFF	TGTGCCAGCAGTTACTCGTGGGACAGTCTGAACACTGAAGCTTTCTTT
TRBD2	14	TRBV6-5	TRBJ2-4	.	CASTTAGGKNIQYF	TGTGCCAGCACCACAGCGGGGGGGAAAAACATTCAGTACTTC
TRBD1	16	TRBV10-3	TRBJ1-2	.	CAISESRQGAIYGYTF	TGTGCCATCAGTGAGTCGAGGCAGGGGGCGATCTATGGCTACACCTTC
TRBD1	15	TRBV5-6	TRBJ2-7	.	CASSLIRDRGHEQYF	TGTGCCAGCAGCTTGATAAGGGACAGGGGCCACGAGCAGTACTTC
.	15	TRBV5-6	TRBJ1-2	.	CASSLALGSWSGYTF	TGTGCCAGCAGCTTGGCCCTTGGATCTTGGAGTGGCTACACCTTC
.	13	TRBV19	TRBJ1-5	.	CASSIETGGAQHF	TGTGCCAGTAGTATAGAGACGGGAGGGGCCCAGCATTTT
TRBD1	17	TRBV7-9	TRBJ1-2	.	CASTGDLGQGGNYGYTF	TGTGCCAGCACCGGCGACCTTGGACAGGGTGGAAATTATGGCTACACCTTC
.	12	TRBV6-5	TRBJ2-7	.	CASSAGSYEQYF	TGTGCCAGCAGTGCCGGGAGCTACGAGCAGTACTTC
TRBD2	19	TRBV9	TRBJ2-1	.	CASSEGTSGGDSSYNEQFF	TGTGCCAGCAGCGAGGGGACTAGCGGGGGGGACAGCTCCTACAATGAGCAGTTCTTC
.	17	TRBV4-3	TRBJ1-3	.	CASSQGSREASGNTIYF	TGCGCCAGCAGCCAAGGGTCGCGGGAGGCCTCTGGAAACACCATATATTTT
.	14	TRBV5-1	TRBJ1-4	.	CASSLQGSNEKLFF	TGCGCCAGCAGCCTACAGGGCTCTAATGAAAAACTGTTTTTT